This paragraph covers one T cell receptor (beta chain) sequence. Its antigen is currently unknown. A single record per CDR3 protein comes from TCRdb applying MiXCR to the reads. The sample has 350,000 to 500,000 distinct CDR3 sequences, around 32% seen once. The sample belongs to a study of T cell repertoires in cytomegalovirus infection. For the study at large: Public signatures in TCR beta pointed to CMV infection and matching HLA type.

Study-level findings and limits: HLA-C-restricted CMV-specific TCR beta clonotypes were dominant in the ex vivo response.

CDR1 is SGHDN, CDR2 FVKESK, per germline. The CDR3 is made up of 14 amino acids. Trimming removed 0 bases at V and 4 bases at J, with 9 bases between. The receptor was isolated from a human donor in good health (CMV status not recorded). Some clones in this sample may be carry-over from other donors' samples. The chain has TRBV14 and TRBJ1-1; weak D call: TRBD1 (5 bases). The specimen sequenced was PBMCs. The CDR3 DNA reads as TGTGCCAGCAGCCAAGAAGGGGATGCCACTGAAGCTTTCTTT. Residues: CASSQEGDATEAFF. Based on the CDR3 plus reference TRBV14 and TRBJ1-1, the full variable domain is EAGVTQFPSHSVIEKGQTVTLRCDPISGHDNLYWYRRVMGKEIKFLLHFVKESKQDESGMPNNRFLAERTGGTYSTLKVQPAELEDSGVYFCASSQEGDATEAFFGQGTRLTVV.